This TCR beta chain stems from a study of circulating CD8 cells and anti-PD-1 response in melanoma. Study observations and caveats: Some patients were treatment-naive; others were previously treated.

Each library started from roughly 15 ng of total RNA using the QIAseq Immune Repertoire TCR panel. TCRdb reanalysed the reads using MiXCR and keeps one entry per CDR3 protein. The sample lists roughly 500 distinct CDR3 sequences, approximately 6.3% occurring once. Live CD3+CD8+TCRalphabeta+ cells were sorted into four subsets by PD-1 and/or TIGIT. This clonotype is large in the sample. Its cognate antigen is unknown. This receptor was obtained from a human donor with melanoma. The input for sequencing was CD8+ T cells from PBMCs, taken at baseline or after one month of anti-PD-1 therapy (not recorded which).

CDR3 nucleotide sequence: TGCAGCGTTGAAGACAGGGGGGTCCGCTATGGCTACACCTTC. Translation gives CSVEDRGVRYGYTF. The V call is TRBV29-1, the J call TRBJ1-2; 7 nucleotides line up with TRBD1. Germline V gene data show CDR1 as SQVTM and CDR2 as ANQGSEA. This CDR3 comprises 14 residues. Unmatched junction bases numbered 5, after V lost 0 bases and J lost 4 bases.